Listed below are T cell receptor beta chains from one sample, sequenced in a study of T cell responses to AZD1222 COVID-19 vaccine. Method: immunoSEQ multiplex PCR; TCRdb's copy keeps in-frame clones and lacks some. There are 140,000 to 150,000 clones in the sample; under 95% occur only once, and around 1.8% lies in the top ten. The sequences come from peripheral blood, collected 28 days after the second AZD1222 dose. Receptor source: an adult who received the AZD1222 COVID-19 vaccine. The CDR3 runs from the conserved cysteine through the conserved F or W. The order of the fields is V gene, D gene, J gene, clone size, CDR3 DNA, CDR3 protein. D genes are given only for firm matches. Only part of the rows carry a size: once, few, many, or a class if the clone is expanded.

TRBV27	-	TRBJ1-2	-	TGTGCCAGCAGTTTGGGGGAAACTAGTGGCTACACCTTC	CASSLGETSGYTF
TRBV9	-	TRBJ2-1	-	TGTGCCAGCAGCGTAGGAGGAGGTGAGCAGTTCTTC	CASSVGGGEQFF
TRBV18	TRBD1	TRBJ1-1	-	TGTGCCAGCTCACCATTTACGGGACAGGGGGTTTTCACTGAAGCTTTCTTT	CASSPFTGQGVFTEAFF
TRBV28	TRBD1	TRBJ1-6	once	TGTGCCAGCAGTTTTTTTAACACAGGGGCACCCCTCCACTTT	CASSFFNTGAPLHF
TRBV20-1	-	TRBJ1-1	-	TGCAGTGCTTACGACGGGACAGAAGCTTTCTTT	CSAYDGTEAFF
TRBV9	-	TRBJ1-5	once	TGTGCCAGCAGCGTAGGGGGCCAGGGCCATCAGCCCCAGCATTTT	CASSVGGQGHQPQHF
TRBV11-3	-	TRBJ2-5	-	TGTGCCAGCAGCTTAGGGTTACAAGAGACCCAGTACTTC	CASSLGLQETQYF
TRBV9	-	TRBJ1-2	-	TGTGCCAGCAGATCTACAGGACCCTATGGCTACACCTTC	CASRSTGPYGYTF
TRBV27	-	TRBJ1-5	-	TGTGCCAGCAGTTTAGGGGGCAGCAATCAGCCCCAGCATTTT	CASSLGGSNQPQHF
TRBV4-1	TRBD1	TRBJ1-6	-	TGCGCCAGCAGCCAAGATGGCGGGACAGGGGGCTATTCACCCCTCCACTTT	CASSQDGGTGGYSPLHF
TRBV11-2	-	TRBJ2-7	-	TGTGCCAGCTCGCGGGCAGGAGGTACCTACGAGCAGTACTTC	CASSRAGGTYEQYF
TRBV5-1	-	TRBJ2-7	-	TGCGCCAGCAGCTTGGAGGTGGGGGAGCAGTACTTC	CASSLEVGEQYF
TRBV11-2	TRBD1	TRBJ1-2	once	TGTGCCAGCAGCTTAAATAGGGACAGGGGCCGCACTGGCTACACCTTC	CASSLNRDRGRTGYTF
TRBV2	TRBD1	TRBJ1-4	-	TGTGCCAGCAGTGGATCCCAGGACAGGTGGCGGGAAAAACTGTTTTTT	CASSGSQDRWREKLFF
TRBV7-9	-	TRBJ2-3	-	TGTGCCAGCAGCTCCCCCGAGGAAACAGATACGCAGTATTTT	CASSSPEETDTQYF
TRBV7-9	TRBD2	TRBJ2-7	-	TGTGCCAGCAGCTTTTCACGAGGCGGGGGACCCCTTCGGAACGAGCAGTACTTC	CASSFSRGGGPLRNEQYF
TRBV25-1	-	TRBJ1-5	-	TGTGCCAGCAGTTCTGGAGGGGGGCGGCAGCCCCAGCATTTT	CASSSGGGRQPQHF
TRBV24-1	TRBD2	TRBJ2-3	once	TGTGCCACCAGTGGGACTAGCGGGGGATCGCAGTATTTT	CATSGTSGGSQYF
TRBV25-1	TRBD1	TRBJ2-7	-	TGTGCCAGCTGGGGGACAGGGCGGGAGCAGTACTTC	CASWGTGREQYF
TRBV19	TRBD2	TRBJ2-1	-	TGTGCCAGTAGAGCGTCCAGACAAGGACTAGCCCCCTACAATGAGCAGTTCTTC	CASRASRQGLAPYNEQFF
TRBV7-2	TRBD1	TRBJ1-1	-	TGTGCCAGCAGCCCAGGGGACAGAAACACTGAAGCTTTCTTT	CASSPGDRNTEAFF
TRBV3-1/TRBV3-2	-	TRBJ1-6	-	TGTGCCAGCAGCCAAGTCCTTCTAAATTCACCCCTCCACTTT	CASSQVLLNSPLHF
TRBV24-1	-	TRBJ2-3	-	TGTGCCACCAGTGAATCGCAGGCGCCCACAGATACGCAGTATTTT	CATSESQAPTDTQYF
TRBV9	TRBD1	TRBJ2-2	-	TGTGCCAGCAGTCGGACAGGGAACACCGGGGAGCTGTTTTTT	CASSRTGNTGELFF
TRBV6-1	TRBD1	TRBJ1-2	-	TGTGCCAGCAGTGACCGAGAGACGACAGGGGTCTATGGCTACACCTTC	CASSDRETTGVYGYTF
TRBV2	-	TRBJ1-6	-	TGTGCCAGCAGTGAGTTGGCGGTCGCCAATTCACCCCTCCACTTT	CASSELAVANSPLHF
TRBV14	-	TRBJ1-3	-	TGTGCCAGCTCGACAGGCTACTCTGGAAACACCATATATTTT	CASSTGYSGNTIYF
TRBV9	-	TRBJ1-5	-	TGTGCCAGCAGCGGCCCCAATAGCAATCAGCCCCAGCATTTT	CASSGPNSNQPQHF
TRBV5-1	-	TRBJ1-5	-	TGCGCCATCACCTATAGCCAGCCCCAGCATTTT	CAITYSQPQHF
TRBV7-2	-	TRBJ2-5	-	TGTGCCAGCAGCCGGGGGGCGGAAGAGACCCAGTACTTC	CASSRGAEETQYF
TRBV30	-	TRBJ1-1	-	TGTGCCTGGAGTAAGGACTCCCTAGCGAACACTGAAGCTTTCTTT	CAWSKDSLANTEAFF
TRBV7-9	-	TRBJ1-1	-	TGTGCCATTACCCAGACCGTAGGCACTGAAGCTTTCTTT	CAITQTVGTEAFF
TRBV10-1	TRBD1	TRBJ2-7	-	TGCGCCAGCAGTGAGAACCTCGGTCAGGGGACAGGGGGCTACGAGCAGTACTTC	CASSENLGQGTGGYEQYF
TRBV5-1	-	TRBJ1-5	-	TGCGCCAGCAGCCCGGATACAGGTAGGTGGAATAGCAATCAGCCCCAGCATTTT	CASSPDTGRWNSNQPQHF
TRBV7-8	-	TRBJ1-1	-	TGTGCCAGCAGCTTAGGGGGAAGGGCGAACACTGAAGCTTTCTTT	CASSLGGRANTEAFF
TRBV19	-	TRBJ1-2	-	TGTGCCAGTAGTATAGTAGACAGGACCTATGGCTACACCTTC	CASSIVDRTYGYTF
TRBV30	-	TRBJ1-2	-	TGTGCCTGGAGTCTTTTACAGGGCAACTATGGCTACACCTTC	CAWSLLQGNYGYTF
TRBV7-2	-	TRBJ2-7	-	TGTGCCAGCAGCTTAGCTGGGCCCAGGTCCTACGAGCAGTACTTC	CASSLAGPRSYEQYF
TRBV7-8	-	TRBJ1-4	-	TGTGCCAGCAGCAAGACAGCTTACAATGAAAAACTGTTTTTT	CASSKTAYNEKLFF
TRBV6-5	-	TRBJ2-1	-	TGTGCCAGCAGTCAGGGGTCGGGGTCCTACAATGAGCAGTTCTTC	CASSQGSGSYNEQFF
TRBV7-8	TRBD1	TRBJ1-2	-	TGTGCCAGCAGCTTAACGATAAGGGGGCGGGATAACTATGGCTACACCTTC	CASSLTIRGRDNYGYTF
TRBV14	-	TRBJ1-1	once	TGTGCCAGCAGCCAAGCACATTTGGACACTGAAGCTTTCTTT	CASSQAHLDTEAFF
TRBV7-3	-	TRBJ2-7	-	TGTGCCAGCAGCACAGAGGACAGCCCCTACGTCAAGCAGTACTTC	CASSTEDSPYVKQYF
TRBV10-3	TRBD1	TRBJ1-5	-	TGTGCCATCAGTGGTACAGGGGGCGGTCAGCCCCAGCATTTT	CAISGTGGGQPQHF
TRBV5-1	TRBD1	TRBJ2-2	-	TGCGCCAGCAGCCCTGGGACAGGCACCGAGGAGCTGTTTTTT	CASSPGTGTEELFF
TRBV3-1/TRBV3-2	-	TRBJ2-7	-	TGTGCCAGCAGCCAGGGGGACTACGAGCAGTACTTC	CASSQGDYEQYF
TRBV5-1	-	TRBJ1-2	-	TGCGCCAGCAGCCAAACAACACCACCCAACTATGGCTACACCTTC	CASSQTTPPNYGYTF
TRBV19	-	TRBJ1-1	-	TGTGCCAGTAGAGGGCTGCGGGAGACTGAAGCTTTCTTT	CASRGLRETEAFF
TRBV9	-	TRBJ2-5	once	TGTGCCAGCAGCGTCCGGGGAGGAGAGACCCAGTACTTC	CASSVRGGETQYF